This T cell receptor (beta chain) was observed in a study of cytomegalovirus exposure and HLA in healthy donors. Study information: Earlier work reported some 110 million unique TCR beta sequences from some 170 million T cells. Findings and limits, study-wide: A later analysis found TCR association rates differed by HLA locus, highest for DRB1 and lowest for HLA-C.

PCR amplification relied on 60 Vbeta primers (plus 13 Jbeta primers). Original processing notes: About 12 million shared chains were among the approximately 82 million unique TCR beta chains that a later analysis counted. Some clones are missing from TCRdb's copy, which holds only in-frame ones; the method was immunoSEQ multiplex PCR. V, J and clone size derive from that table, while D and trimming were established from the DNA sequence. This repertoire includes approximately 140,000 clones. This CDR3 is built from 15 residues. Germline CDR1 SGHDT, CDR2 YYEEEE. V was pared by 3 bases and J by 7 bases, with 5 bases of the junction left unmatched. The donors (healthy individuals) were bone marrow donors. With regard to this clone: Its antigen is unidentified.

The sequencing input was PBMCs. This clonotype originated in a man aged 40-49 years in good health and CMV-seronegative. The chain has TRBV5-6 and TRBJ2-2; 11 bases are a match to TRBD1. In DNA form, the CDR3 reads TGTGCCAGCAGCTCTCGGACAGGGGGCAGCGGGGAGCTGTTTTTT. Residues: CASSSRTGGSGELFF. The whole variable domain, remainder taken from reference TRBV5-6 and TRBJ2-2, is DAGVTQSPTHLIKTRGQQVTLRCSPKSGHDTVSWYQQALGQGPQFIFQYYEEEERQRGNFPDRFSGHQFPNYSSELNVNALLLGDSALYLCASSSRTGGSGELFFGEGSRLTVL.